Following are 32 T cell receptor beta chains from one sample sequenced in a study of T cells after yellow fever vaccination. One entry per CDR3 protein results from TCRdb running MiXCR on the 5' RACE reads. The profile shows 300,000 or so distinct CDR3 sequences, approximately 3.9% of them singletons. The sequences come from PBMCs, collected 5 days after the yellow fever booster vaccination. The receptors were sampled from a man younger than 30 who received the YFV17D yellow fever vaccine.

The V call is TRBV4-1, the J call TRBJ2-3; TRBD2 matches 12 bases. Germline V gene data show CDR1 as MGHRA and CDR2 as YSYEKL. V lost 0 bases and J lost 2; bases outside the gene matches: 3. The CDR3 has 17 amino acids. The CDR3 sequence: CASSQDGLAGLTDTQYF. As DNA, the CDR3 is TGCGCCAGCAGCCAAGATGGACTAGCGGGACTCACAGATACGCAGTATTTT.

This clonotype was detected only a few times. V usage is TRBV20-1 and J usage is TRBJ2-1; 7 bases match TRBD1. Germline CDR1 DFQATT, CDR2 SNEGSKA (reference sequence). CDR3 length: 12 residues. The ends lost 5 bases at V and 6 bases at J; junction bases unmatched: 4. The CDR3 region is CSAQTGSNEQFF. As DNA, the CDR3 is TGCAGTGCTCAGACAGGGAGCAATGAGCAGTTCTTC.

This chain links TRBV5-1 with TRBJ2-3; a weak D match, TRBD1 (5 bases). Per germline, CDR1 SGHRS and CDR2 YFSETQ. V dropped 5 bases and J dropped 4 bases, with 11 bases sitting between them. The CDR3 has 13 residues. The CDR3 sequence is CASSNQGADTQYF. The CDR3, as DNA: TGCGCCAGCAGTAATCAGGGCGCAGATACGCAGTATTTT.

The sample holds many counts of this clonotype. This chain joins TRBV28 and TRBJ1-1; D remains unclear. Per the germline V gene, CDR1 is MDHEN and CDR2 is SYDVKM. The CDR3 spans 15 residues. V gave up 4 bases and J gave up 1 base, with 13 bases separating them. DNA for the CDR3: TGTGCCAGCAGTTCCCCGACGGGGAGGAACACTGAAGCTTTCTTT. This sequence encodes CASSSPTGRNTEAFF.

The chain couples TRBV12-3 or TRBV12-4 to TRBJ1-1, with D possibly being TRBD1 (5 bases). V was trimmed by 1 base and J by 7 bases, leaving 16 bases between them. The CDR3 length is 15 residues. Here the CDR3 reads CASSLVDRPGGEAFF. In DNA form, the CDR3 reads TGTGCCAGCAGTTTAGTTGATAGGCCGGGGGGTGAAGCTTTCTTT.

V gene TRBV4-1 combines with J gene TRBJ2-3; D is perhaps TRBD1 (6 bases). V was trimmed by 2 bases and J by 1 base, leaving 16 bases between them. The V gene's germline CDR1 is MGHRA and CDR2 YSYEKL. CDR3 size: 17 residues. The chain's CDR3 is CASSQNRDMPRTDTQYF. In DNA, the CDR3 is TGCGCCAGCAGCCAAAACCGGGACATGCCTCGCACAGATACGCAGTATTTT.

Only a few counts were recorded for this clonotype. V and J are TRBV5-4 and TRBJ1-1; D might be TRBD1 (6 bases). This CDR3 has 14 amino acids. Germline-derived CDR1 and CDR2 are SGHNT and YYREEE (reference sequence). V lost 4 bases and J 0 bases, leaving 10 bases between the germline ends. CDR3: CASSRTVMNTEAFF. Written as DNA, the CDR3 is TGTGCCAGCAGCCGGACAGTTATGAACACTGAAGCTTTCTTT.

This clonotype has more than one count but fewer than ten. The V and J genes are TRBV4-3 and TRBJ2-3; D may be TRBD1 (6 bases). Trimming left V 3 bases short and J 4 bases short, with 14 bases between. There are 15 residues in the CDR3. From germline, CDR1 is LGHNA and CDR2 YSLEER. This chain's CDR3 is CASSQNRVRPDTQYF. DNA of the CDR3: TGCGCCAGCAGCCAGAACAGGGTCCGACCAGATACGCAGTATTTT.

This clonotype came up a few times. V gene TRBV29-1 combines with J gene TRBJ2-5; 8 bases map to TRBD1. The germline gives CDR1 SQVTM, CDR2 ANQGSEA. The CDR3 consists of 12 residues. The ends lost 7 bases at V and 5 bases at J; junction bases unmatched: 6. CDR3 amino acids: CSGRTGKETQYF. The CDR3 nucleotides read TGCAGCGGTAGGACAGGGAAGGAGACCCAGTACTTC.

This clonotype was counted only a few times. The CDR3 DNA reads TGTGCCAGCAGTCAAGGGGCCCCGGACGGCTACACCTTC. It is translated as CASSQGAPDGYTF. The rearrangement links TRBV12-3 or TRBV12-4 to TRBJ1-2, with D perhaps matching TRBD1 (5 bases). CDR3 length: 13 residues. V lost 5 bases, J lost 8 bases, and 15 bases lay in between.

This clonotype turned up a few times. The V and J genes are TRBV5-5 and TRBJ2-7; D perhaps matches TRBD2 (6 bases). The CDR3 is 13 residues long. The germline CDR1 and CDR2 sequences are SGHKS and YYEKEE (reference sequence). Trimming shortened V by 0 bases and J by 6 bases, and 10 bases separated the two germline ends. This CDR3 is CASSLAGGSEQYV. The CDR3 nucleotides are TGTGCCAGCAGCTTGGCTGGGGGGAGCGAGCAGTACGTC.

The sample holds many counts of this clonotype. The rearrangement links TRBV4-2 to TRBJ2-1; D is uncertain. This CDR3 spans 13 amino acids. In germline, CDR1 is LGHNA, CDR2 YNFKEQ. The V end was cut by 4 bases, the J end by 5 bases, with 9 bases between. This CDR3 is CASSPRLHNEQFF. As DNA, the CDR3 is TGTGCCAGCAGCCCCCGACTGCACAATGAGCAGTTCTTC.

The chain joins TRBV12-3 or TRBV12-4 to TRBJ2-3; 9 positions agree with TRBD2. The length of the CDR3 is 16 residues. Trimming took 3 bases from V and 5 from J; bases not matched to a gene: 9. CDR3 region: CASSFSGGNLIDTQYF. As DNA, the CDR3 is TGTGCCAGCAGTTTTAGCGGGGGAAATCTCATAGATACGCAGTATTTT.

The chain joins TRBV29-1 to TRBJ2-3; D unclear. The CDR3 has 15 amino acids. Germline assignment: CDR1 SQVTM and CDR2 ANQGSEA. Trimming stripped 0 bases from V and 4 bases from J, with 14 bases between. The CDR3 here is CSVEESWLGSDTQYF. CDR3 DNA sequence: TGCAGCGTTGAAGAAAGTTGGTTGGGGTCAGATACGCAGTATTTT.

The gene calls are TRBV6-4 and TRBJ1-2, with a tentative D call TRBD1 (5 bases). Germline loops: CDR1 MRHNA, CDR2 SNTAGT. The CDR3 sequence is 17 residues long. The V end lost 0 bases, the J end lost 5 bases, and 19 bases lay between the germline ends. CDR3 protein: CASSDSSLRGSLYGYTF. The CDR3 DNA reads as TGTGCCAGCAGTGACTCGAGTCTAAGGGGAAGTCTGTATGGCTACACCTTC.

This clonotype showed up just a few times. The chain is built from TRBV7-2 and TRBJ1-4; D call uncertain. Germline assignment: CDR1 SGHTA and CDR2 FQGNSA. This CDR3 region has 15 residues. Trimming took off 2 bases at V and 7 bases at J, with 14 bases between the two ends. CDR3: CASSLRRSLGEKLFF. In nucleotides, the CDR3 is TGTGCCAGCAGCTTACGCCGGTCGTTGGGTGAAAAACTGTTTTTT.

In its sample, this clonotype was seen a few times. The rearrangement links TRBV20-1 to TRBJ2-1, with D possibly being TRBD2 (7 bases). Trimming removed 2 bases from V and 3 bases from J, with 17 bases in between. The CDR3 is 16 amino acids. Germline-derived CDR1 and CDR2 are DFQATT and SNEGSKA (reference sequence). CDR3 sequence reads: CSARPRGGGHYNEQFF. CDR3 DNA: TGCAGTGCTAGACCCCGAGGGGGGGGACACTACAATGAGCAGTTCTTC.

This clonotype was counted only a few times. This chain links TRBV3-1 with TRBJ1-6; D not resolved. This CDR3 contains 12 residues. Germline V lookup: CDR1 LGHDT, CDR2 YNNKEL (reference sequence). The ends were cut back, 3 bases at V and 7 bases at J, with 4 bases in the middle. Here the CDR3 reads CASSHINSPLHF. The CDR3 region has the DNA TGTGCCAGCAGCCACATAAATTCACCCCTCCACTTT.

This clonotype turned up a few times. V gene TRBV7-7 combines with J gene TRBJ2-1; 12 nucleotides align to TRBD1. With V trimmed by 1 base and J by 8 bases, 9 bases remained unmatched. This CDR3 is built from 17 residues. The germline V gene has CDR1 SSHAT and CDR2 FNYEAQ (reference sequence). The CDR3 here is CASSLGARDRGHDEQFF. In DNA, the CDR3 is TGTGCCAGCAGCTTAGGCGCCCGGGACAGGGGGCATGATGAGCAGTTCTTC.

This clonotype was counted only a few times. The chain links TRBV9 to TRBJ1-2; D perhaps matches TRBD1 (5 bases). Trimming shortened V by 5 bases and J by 2 bases, and 10 bases separated the two germline ends. The CDR3 has 13 residues. Germline-derived CDR1 and CDR2 are SGDLS and YYNGEE. Here the CDR3 reads CASSIRVNYGYTF. The DNA for the CDR3 is TGTGCCAGCAGTATCAGGGTGAACTATGGCTACACCTTC. Drawing the rest from reference TRBV9 and TRBJ1-2, the complete variable domain is DSGVTQTPKHLITATGQRVTLRCSPRSGDLSVYWYQQSLDQGLQFLIQYYNGEERAKGNILERFSAQQFPDLHSELNLSSLELGDSALYFCASSIRVNYGYTFGSGTRLTVV.

This clonotype was picked up many times. The chain carries TRBV7-8 and TRBJ1-6; a possible D gene is TRBD1 (5 bases). Trimming stripped 5 bases from V and 7 bases from J, with 18 bases between. Germline CDR1 is SGHVS and CDR2 is FQNEAQ. The CDR3 is 16 amino acids. In DNA form, the CDR3 reads TGTGCCAGCAGCGGGGGGACCTCCGGGGGGAATTCACCCCTCCACTTT. Translated: CASSGGTSGGNSPLHF.

The chain's CDR3 is CASSFTAGSGYTF. CDR3 nucleotide sequence: TGTGCCAGCAGCTTTACCGCGGGCTCTGGCTACACCTTC. This rearrangement joins TRBV7-2 to TRBJ1-2; D unresolved. V dropped 3 bases and J dropped 7 bases, with 12 bases sitting between them. CDR1 is SGHTA, CDR2 FQGNSA, per germline. The CDR3 extends over 13 amino acids.

This clonotype was detected ten times or more. This chain uses TRBV6-2 or TRBV6-3 with TRBJ2-5; D is possibly TRBD1 or TRBD2 (5 bases each). This CDR3 has 15 residues. Trimming shortened V by 8 bases and J by 1 base, and 17 bases separated the two germline ends. Germline CDR1 reads MNHEY; CDR2 reads SVGEGT. DNA for the CDR3: TGTGCCAGCGAGAGGGCCTCGAGGGGCCAAGAGACCCAGTACTTC. Its protein is CASERASRGQETQYF.

This clonotype was counted ten times or more. The chain recombines TRBV5-4 with TRBJ2-5; a weak D match, TRBD1 (5 bases). Germline V gene data show CDR1 as SGHNT and CDR2 as YYREEE (reference sequence). The CDR3 totals 17 residues. The germline V and J ends were trimmed by 0 bases and 5 bases, with 20 bases remaining between them. This chain's CDR3 is CASSLAEVRGSAETQYF. The CDR3 nucleotides read TGTGCCAGCAGCTTGGCCGAGGTTAGGGGTTCGGCTGAGACCCAGTACTTC.

This clonotype has a count of ten or more. V and J are TRBV5-1 and TRBJ2-7; D call uncertain. The CDR3 extends over 14 amino acids. Trimming pared 6 bases from V and 3 bases from J, leaving 16 bases between. Germline-derived CDR1 and CDR2 are SGHRS and YFSETQ. In DNA form, the CDR3 reads TGCGCCAGCAAGATCTCCGTAGCTAGCTACGAGCAGTACTTC. Protein product: CASKISVASYEQYF.

This clonotype has at least ten counts. The V and J genes are TRBV2 and TRBJ2-1; 11 bases map to TRBD2. V was clipped by 1 base and J by 4 bases; unmatched bases: 0. The CDR3 totals 15 residues. Per germline, CDR1 SNHLY and CDR2 FYNNEI. CDR3 residues: CASSEGTSGYNEQFF. The CDR3 bases are TGTGCCAGCAGTGAAGGGACTAGCGGGTACAATGAGCAGTTCTTC. The entire variable domain, with the rest obtained from reference TRBV2 and TRBJ2-1, is as follows: EPEVTQTPSHQVTQMGQEVILRCVPISNHLYFYWYRQILGQKVEFLVSFYNNEISEKSEIFDDQFSVERPDGSNFTLKIRSTKLEDSAMYFCASSEGTSGYNEQFFGPGTRLTVL.

The chain recombines TRBV5-4 with TRBJ1-1, with unresolved D. Trimming cost V 0 bases and J 3 bases, with 9 bases left between them. Germline CDR1 is SGHNT and CDR2 is YYREEE (reference sequence). The CDR3 is 14 residues long. CDR3 sequence: CASSLDLWDTEAFF. CDR3 nucleotides: TGTGCCAGCAGCTTGGACCTCTGGGACACTGAAGCTTTCTTT.

This chain joins TRBV6-5 and TRBJ1-6, with D unclear. The CDR3 covers 13 residues. The germline CDR1 and CDR2 sequences are MNHEY and SVGAGI. Between the trimmed V and J ends, which lost 2 bases and 13 bases, there was a span of 12 bases. The CDR3 region has the DNA TGTGCCAGCAGTTACACATTCCGGCACCCCCTCCACTTT. Amino acid sequence: CASSYTFRHPLHF.

This chain uses TRBV4-2 with TRBJ1-5; D ambiguous. V lost 3 bases and J 0 bases, leaving 6 bases between the germline ends. CDR1 and CDR2 from the germline V gene are LGHNA and YNFKEQ. The CDR3 is made up of 14 amino acids. CDR3 sequence reads: CASSQQLSNQPQHF. In DNA form, the CDR3 reads TGTGCCAGCAGCCAGCAGCTTAGCAATCAGCCCCAGCATTTT.

The genes are TRBV12-5 and TRBJ2-7, with 8 bases identical to TRBD1. This CDR3 is 14 amino acids long. V dropped 5 bases and J dropped 0; count of bases not matched to a gene: 3. The germline gives CDR1 LGHNT, CDR2 FRNRAP. In DNA form, the CDR3 reads TGTGCTAGTGGTCCACAGGGGGGCTCCTACGAGCAGTACTTC. Translating it yields CASGPQGGSYEQYF.

This clonotype was seen many times. The chain is built from TRBV6-5 and TRBJ1-1; possibly TRBD1 for D (5 bases). The V end was cut by 11 bases, the J end by 2 bases, with 15 bases between. The germline V gene has CDR1 MNHEY and CDR2 SVGAGI. This CDR3 spans 13 amino acids. The CDR3 region is CASAGWGNTEAFF. The CDR3 region has the DNA TGTGCCTCCGCGGGATGGGGCAACACTGAAGCTTTCTTT.

This clonotype has a handful of counts. This chain connects TRBV3-1 to TRBJ1-2, with D unresolved. The CDR3 extends over 16 amino acids. Germline V CDR1 and CDR2: LGHDT, YNNKEL (reference sequence). Trimming shortened V by 2 bases and J by 0 bases, and 13 bases separated the two germline ends. The CDR3 nucleotides read TGTGCCAGCAGCCAAAACACGGGAGCGTCTAACTATGGCTACACCTTC. It codes for CASSQNTGASNYGYTF.